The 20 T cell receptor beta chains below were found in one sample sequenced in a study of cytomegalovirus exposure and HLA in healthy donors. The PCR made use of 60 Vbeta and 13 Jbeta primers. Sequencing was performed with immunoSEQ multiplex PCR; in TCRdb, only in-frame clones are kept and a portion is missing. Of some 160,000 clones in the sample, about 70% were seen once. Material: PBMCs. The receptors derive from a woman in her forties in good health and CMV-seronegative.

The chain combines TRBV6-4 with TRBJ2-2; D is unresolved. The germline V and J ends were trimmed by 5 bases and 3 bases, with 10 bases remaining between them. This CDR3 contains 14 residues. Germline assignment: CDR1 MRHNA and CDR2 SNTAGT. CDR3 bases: TGTGCCAGCAGTACGGAGTCCGACACCGGGGAGCTGTTTTTT. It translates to CASSTESDTGELFF.

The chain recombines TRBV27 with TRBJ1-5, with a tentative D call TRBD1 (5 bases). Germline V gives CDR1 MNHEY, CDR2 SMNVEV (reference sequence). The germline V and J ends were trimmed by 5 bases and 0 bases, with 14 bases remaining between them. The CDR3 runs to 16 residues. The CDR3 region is CASSPLGQASNQPQHF. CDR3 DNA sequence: TGTGCCAGCAGTCCGCTGGGGCAGGCTAGCAATCAGCCCCAGCATTTT.

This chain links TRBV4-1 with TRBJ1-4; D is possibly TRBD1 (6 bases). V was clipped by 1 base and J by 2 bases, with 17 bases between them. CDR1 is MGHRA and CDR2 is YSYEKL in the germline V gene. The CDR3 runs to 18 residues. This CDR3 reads CASSQGRGGSSTNEKLFF. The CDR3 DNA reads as TGCGCCAGCAGCCAAGGAAGGGGGGGCAGTTCCACTAATGAAAAACTGTTTTTT.

The CDR3 coding sequence is TGTGCCAGCAGGGGGACAGGGCTTTACAATGAGCAGTTCTTC. Protein: CASRGTGLYNEQFF. The chain carries TRBV9 and TRBJ2-1, with TRBD1 identical over 9 bases. Germline-derived CDR1 and CDR2 are SGDLS and YYNGEE. The CDR3 is 14 residues long. The J segment lost 4 bases and the V segment lost 5 bases, leaving 4 bases of the junction unmatched.

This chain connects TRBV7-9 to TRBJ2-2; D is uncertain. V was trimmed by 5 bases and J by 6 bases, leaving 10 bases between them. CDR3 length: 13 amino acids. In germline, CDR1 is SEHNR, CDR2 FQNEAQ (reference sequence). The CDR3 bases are TGTGCCAGCAGCCCCTCGTCGGCCGGGGAGCTGTTTTTT. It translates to CASSPSSAGELFF. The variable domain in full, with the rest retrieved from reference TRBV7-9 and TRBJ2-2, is DTGVSQNPRHKITKRGQNVTFRCDPISEHNRLYWYRQTLGQGPEFLTYFQNEAQLEKSRLLSDRFSAERPKGSFSTLEIQRTEQGDSAMYLCASSPSSAGELFFGEGSRLTVL.

CDR3 loop: CASSVSTGGRDEQFF. The CDR3, as DNA: TGTGCCAGCAGCGTATCGACAGGGGGCAGGGATGAGCAGTTCTTC. The V call is TRBV9, the J call TRBJ2-1, with 10 positions matching TRBD1. Unmatched junction bases numbered 6, after V lost 1 base and J lost 8 bases. The CDR3 length is 15 residues. Germline V gene lookup returns CDR1 SGDLS and CDR2 YYNGEE.

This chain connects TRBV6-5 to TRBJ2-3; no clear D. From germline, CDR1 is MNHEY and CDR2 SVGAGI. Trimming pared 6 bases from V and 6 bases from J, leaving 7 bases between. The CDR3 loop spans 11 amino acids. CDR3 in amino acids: CASSLVDTQYF. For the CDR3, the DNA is TGTGCCAGCAGCTTAGTGGATACGCAGTATTTT.

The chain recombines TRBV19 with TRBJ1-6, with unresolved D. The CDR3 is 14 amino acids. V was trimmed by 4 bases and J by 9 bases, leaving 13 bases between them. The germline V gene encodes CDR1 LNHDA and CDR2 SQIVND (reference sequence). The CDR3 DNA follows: TGTGCCAGTAGTACTCGAGACTACGGTTCACCCCTCCACTTT. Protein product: CASSTRDYGSPLHF.

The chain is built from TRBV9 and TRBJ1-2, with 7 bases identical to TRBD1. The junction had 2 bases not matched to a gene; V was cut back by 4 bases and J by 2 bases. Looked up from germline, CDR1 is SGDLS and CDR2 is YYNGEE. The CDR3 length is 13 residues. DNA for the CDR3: TGTGCCAGCAGCTGGACAGGAAACTATGGCTACACCTTC. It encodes CASSWTGNYGYTF.

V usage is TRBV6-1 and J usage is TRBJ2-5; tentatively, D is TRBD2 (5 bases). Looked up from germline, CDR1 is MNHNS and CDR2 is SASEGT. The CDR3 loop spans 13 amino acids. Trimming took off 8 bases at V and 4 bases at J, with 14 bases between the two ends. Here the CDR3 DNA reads TGTGCCAGCCCCCCCGGGGATGTAGAGACCCAGTACTTC. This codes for CASPPGDVETQYF.

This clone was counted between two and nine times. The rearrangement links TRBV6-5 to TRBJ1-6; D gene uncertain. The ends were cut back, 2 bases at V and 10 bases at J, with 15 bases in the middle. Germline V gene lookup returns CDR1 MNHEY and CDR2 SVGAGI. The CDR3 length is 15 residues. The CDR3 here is CASSYQTSPGSPLHF. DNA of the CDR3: TGTGCCAGCAGTTACCAGACTTCCCCGGGATCACCCCTCCACTTT.

The CDR3 protein is CASNFRGTGTYEQYF. DNA for the CDR3: TGTGCCAGCAATTTTAGGGGGACAGGGACCTACGAGCAGTACTTC. The V call is TRBV6-7, the J call TRBJ2-7, with 9 nucleotides matching TRBD1. TRBV6-7 is an ORF, and what it does is uncertain. This CDR3 is 15 amino acids long. J lost 2 bases, V lost 7 bases, and 9 bases had no gene match.

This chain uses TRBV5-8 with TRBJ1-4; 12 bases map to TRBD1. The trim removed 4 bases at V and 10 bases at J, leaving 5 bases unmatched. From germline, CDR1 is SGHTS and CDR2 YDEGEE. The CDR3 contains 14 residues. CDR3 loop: CASSPGQGAGKLFF. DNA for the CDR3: TGTGCCAGCAGCCCGGGACAGGGGGCAGGAAAACTGTTTTTT.

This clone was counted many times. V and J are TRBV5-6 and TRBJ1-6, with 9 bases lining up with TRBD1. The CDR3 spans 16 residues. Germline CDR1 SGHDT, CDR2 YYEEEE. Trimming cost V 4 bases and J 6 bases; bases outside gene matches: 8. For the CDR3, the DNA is TGTGCCAGCAGCATCATTAGGACAGGGGTTAATTCACCCCTCCACTTT. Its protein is CASSIIRTGVNSPLHF.

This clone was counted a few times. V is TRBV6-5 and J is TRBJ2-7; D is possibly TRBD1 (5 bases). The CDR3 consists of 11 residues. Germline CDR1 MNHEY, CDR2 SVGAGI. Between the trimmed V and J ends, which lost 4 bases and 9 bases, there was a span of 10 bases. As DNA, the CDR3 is TGTGCCAGCAGTTCAGGGCATTGGCAGTACTTC. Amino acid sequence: CASSSGHWQYF.

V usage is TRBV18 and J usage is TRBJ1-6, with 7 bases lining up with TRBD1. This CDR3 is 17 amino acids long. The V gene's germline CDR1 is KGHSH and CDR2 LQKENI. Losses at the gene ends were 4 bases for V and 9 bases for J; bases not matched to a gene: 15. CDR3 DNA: TGTGCCAGCTCACACGGGACAGCCCTTCTAATCGGTTCACCCCTCCACTTT. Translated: CASSHGTALLIGSPLHF.

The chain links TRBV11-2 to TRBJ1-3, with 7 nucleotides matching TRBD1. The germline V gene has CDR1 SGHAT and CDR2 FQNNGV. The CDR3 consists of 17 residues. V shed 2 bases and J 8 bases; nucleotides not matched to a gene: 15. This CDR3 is CASSLRTGSNLGDTIYF. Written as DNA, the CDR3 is TGTGCCAGCAGCTTAAGGACAGGCTCAAACCTGGGGGACACCATATATTTT.

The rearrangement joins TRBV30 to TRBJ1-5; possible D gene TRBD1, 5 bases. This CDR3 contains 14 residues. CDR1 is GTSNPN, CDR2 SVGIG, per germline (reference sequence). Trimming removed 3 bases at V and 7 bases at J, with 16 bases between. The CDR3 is CAWRMSGGGQPQHF. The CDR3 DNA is TGTGCCTGGAGGATGTCCGGGGGTGGCCAGCCCCAGCATTTT.

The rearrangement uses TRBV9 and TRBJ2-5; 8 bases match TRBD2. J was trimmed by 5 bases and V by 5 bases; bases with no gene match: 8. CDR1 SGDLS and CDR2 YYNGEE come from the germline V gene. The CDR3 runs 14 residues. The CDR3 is CASSRGGTEETQYF. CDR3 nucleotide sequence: TGTGCCAGCAGTCGGGGGGGGACCGAGGAGACCCAGTACTTC.

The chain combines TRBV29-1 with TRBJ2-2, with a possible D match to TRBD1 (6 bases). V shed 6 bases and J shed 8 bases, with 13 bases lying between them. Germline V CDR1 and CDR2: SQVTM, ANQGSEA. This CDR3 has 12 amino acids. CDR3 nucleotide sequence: TGCAGCGTACAGGGCTCCCGGGGGGAGCTGTTTTTT. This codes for CSVQGSRGELFF.